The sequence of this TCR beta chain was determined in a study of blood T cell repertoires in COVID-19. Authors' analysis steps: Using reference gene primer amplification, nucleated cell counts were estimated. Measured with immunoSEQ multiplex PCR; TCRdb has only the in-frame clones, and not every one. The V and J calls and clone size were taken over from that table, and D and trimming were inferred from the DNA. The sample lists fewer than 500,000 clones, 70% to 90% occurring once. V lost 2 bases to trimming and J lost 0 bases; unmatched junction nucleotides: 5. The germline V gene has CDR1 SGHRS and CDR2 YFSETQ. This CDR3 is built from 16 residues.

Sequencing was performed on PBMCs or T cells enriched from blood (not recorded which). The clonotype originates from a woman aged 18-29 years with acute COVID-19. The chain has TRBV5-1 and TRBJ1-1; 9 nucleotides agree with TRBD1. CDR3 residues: CASSFVTGGLNTEAFF. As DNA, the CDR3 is TGCGCCAGCAGCTTTGTGACAGGGGGTTTGAACACTGAAGCTTTCTTT.